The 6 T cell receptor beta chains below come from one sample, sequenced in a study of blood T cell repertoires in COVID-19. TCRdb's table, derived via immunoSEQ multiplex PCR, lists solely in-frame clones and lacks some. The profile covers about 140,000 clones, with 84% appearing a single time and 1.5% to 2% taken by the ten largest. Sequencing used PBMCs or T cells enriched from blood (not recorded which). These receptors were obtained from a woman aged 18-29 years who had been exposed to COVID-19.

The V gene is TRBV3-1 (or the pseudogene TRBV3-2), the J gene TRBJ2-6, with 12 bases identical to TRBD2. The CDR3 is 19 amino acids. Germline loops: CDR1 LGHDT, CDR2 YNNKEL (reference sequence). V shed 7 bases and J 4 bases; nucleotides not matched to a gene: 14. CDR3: CASTPRLAGDGSGANVLTF. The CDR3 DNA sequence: TGTGCCAGCACCCCCCGACTAGCGGGAGACGGTTCGGGGGCCAACGTCCTGACTTTC.

CDR3 sequence (DNA): TGCAGCGTTGAAGAAGCGGGAGCATATGAGCAGTTCTTC. Amino acid sequence: CSVEEAGAYEQFF. The chain joins TRBV29-1 to TRBJ2-1, with 8 nucleotides matching TRBD2. V dropped 0 bases and J dropped 8; count of bases not matched to a gene: 3. The CDR3 is made up of 13 amino acids. Germline CDR1 reads SQVTM; CDR2 reads ANQGSEA.

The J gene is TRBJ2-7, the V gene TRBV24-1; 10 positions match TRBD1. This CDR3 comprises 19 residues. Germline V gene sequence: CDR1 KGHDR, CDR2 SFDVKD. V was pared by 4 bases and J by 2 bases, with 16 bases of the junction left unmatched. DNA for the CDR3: TGTGCCACCAGTGAATCGCCCGGGACAGGGGTGGTGAGGGCCTACGAGCAGTACTTC. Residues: CATSESPGTGVVRAYEQYF.

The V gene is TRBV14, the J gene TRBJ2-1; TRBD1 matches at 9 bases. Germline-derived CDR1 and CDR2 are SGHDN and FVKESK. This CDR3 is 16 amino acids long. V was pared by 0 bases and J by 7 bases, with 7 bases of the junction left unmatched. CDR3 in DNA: TGTGCCAGCAGCCAAGATATAGGGACAGGGTTTAATGAGCAGTTCTTC. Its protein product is CASSQDIGTGFNEQFF. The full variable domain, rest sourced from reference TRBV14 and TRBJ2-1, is EAGVTQFPSHSVIEKGQTVTLRCDPISGHDNLYWYRRVMGKEIKFLLHFVKESKQDESGMPNNRFLAERTGGTYSTLKVQPAELEDSGVYFCASSQDIGTGFNEQFFGPGTRLTVL.

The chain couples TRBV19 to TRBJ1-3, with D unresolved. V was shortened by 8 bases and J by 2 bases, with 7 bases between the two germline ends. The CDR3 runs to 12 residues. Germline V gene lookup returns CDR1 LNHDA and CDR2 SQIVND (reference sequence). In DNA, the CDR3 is TGTGCCAGTGCCGAGCCTGGAAACACCATATATTTT. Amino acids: CASAEPGNTIYF.

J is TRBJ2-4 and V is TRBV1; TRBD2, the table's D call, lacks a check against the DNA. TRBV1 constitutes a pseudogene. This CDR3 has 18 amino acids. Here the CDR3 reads CTSSQSSGRPLAKNIQYF. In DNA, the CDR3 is TGCACCAGCAGCCAGTCTAGCGGGAGGCCTCTAGCCAAAAACATTCAGTACTTC.